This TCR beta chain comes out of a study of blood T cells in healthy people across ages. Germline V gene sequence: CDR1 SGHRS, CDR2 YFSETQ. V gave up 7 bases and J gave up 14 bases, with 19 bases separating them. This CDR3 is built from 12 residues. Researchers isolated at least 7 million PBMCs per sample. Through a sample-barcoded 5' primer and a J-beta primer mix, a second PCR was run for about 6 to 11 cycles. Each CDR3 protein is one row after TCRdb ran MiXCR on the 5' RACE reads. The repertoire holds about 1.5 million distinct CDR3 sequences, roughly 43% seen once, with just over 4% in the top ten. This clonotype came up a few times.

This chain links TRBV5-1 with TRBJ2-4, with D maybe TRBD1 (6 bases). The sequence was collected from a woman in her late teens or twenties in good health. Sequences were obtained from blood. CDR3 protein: CASGTRLRAEYF. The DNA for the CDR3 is TGCGCCAGCGGGACACGCTTACGAGCAGAGTACTTC.